This passage covers 10 T cell receptor beta chains from one sample sequenced in a study of T cell responses to AZD1222 COVID-19 vaccine. This table comes from immunoSEQ multiplex PCR, and its TCRdb copy is limited to in-frame clones, with some not included. The sample consists of around 140,000 clones, 75% to 90% of them appearing once. Specimen: peripheral blood, collected on day 0 of AZD1222 vaccination. The receptors derive from an adult in good health.

The rearrangement links TRBV6-5 to TRBJ1-2; D not certain. The CDR3 consists of 14 residues. From germline, CDR1 is MNHEY and CDR2 SVGAGI. Trimming shortened V by 0 bases and J by 5 bases, and 10 bases separated the two germline ends. CDR3 protein: CASSYSTTGYGYTF. The CDR3 coding sequence is TGTGCCAGCAGTTACTCGACTACGGGGTATGGCTACACCTTC.

The rearrangement joins TRBV19 to TRBJ1-1; a weak D match, TRBD1 (5 bases). Per germline, CDR1 LNHDA and CDR2 SQIVND (reference sequence). This CDR3 contains 18 residues. The V end was cut by 3 bases, the J end by 5 bases, with 25 bases between. CDR3 nucleotides: TGTGCCAGTAGTATCCGGCGCCCGGGGCTTTCGACCCCAACTGAAGCTTTCTTT. Protein product: CASSIRRPGLSTPTEAFF.

The chain uses TRBV5-8 and TRBJ2-1; 7 bases agree with TRBD1. V was pared by 5 bases and J by 6 bases, with 14 bases of the junction left unmatched. CDR3 length: 16 amino acids. CDR1 is SGHTS and CDR2 is YDEGEE in the germline V gene. CDR3 region: CASRFRKTGSPNEQFF. Written as DNA, the CDR3 is TGTGCCAGCAGGTTCCGGAAGACAGGGTCTCCCAATGAGCAGTTCTTC.

The V and J genes are TRBV19 and TRBJ2-2, with D tentatively TRBD2 (5 bases). With 11 bases removed from V and 2 bases from J, the gap between germline ends came to 12 bases. Germline lookup yields CDR1 LNHDA and CDR2 SQIVND (reference sequence). The CDR3 loop spans 13 amino acids. The CDR3 DNA reads as TGTGCCCTAGCTGGACCCAACACCGGGGAGCTGTTTTTT. As protein: CALAGPNTGELFF. Complete variable domain (other parts from reference TRBV19 and TRBJ2-2): DGGITQSPKYLFRKEGQNVTLSCEQNLNHDAMYWYRQDPGQGLRLIYYSQIVNDFQKGDIAEGYSVSREKKESFPLTVTSAQKNPTAFYLCALAGPNTGELFFGEGSRLTVL.

The J gene is TRBJ2-1, the V gene TRBV28, with D possibly being TRBD1 (5 bases). The germline V gene encodes CDR1 MDHEN and CDR2 SYDVKM. The V end was cut by 4 bases, the J end by 12 bases, with 19 bases between. This CDR3 is built from 14 residues. For the CDR3, the DNA is TGTGCCAGCAGTTCTCCTCGGACATTCCGAGGGCAGTTCTTC. This encodes CASSSPRTFRGQFF.

The V gene is TRBV3-1 (or the pseudogene TRBV3-2), the J gene TRBJ1-3; TRBD1 aligns across 7 bases. The germline CDR1 and CDR2 sequences are LGHDT and YNNKEL (reference sequence). This CDR3 spans 16 amino acids. With V trimmed by 4 bases and J by 0 bases, 6 bases remained unmatched. The CDR3 DNA sequence: TGTGCCAGCAGCCCGGGACAGAGGCTCTCTGGAAACACCATATATTTT. Translated, it gives CASSPGQRLSGNTIYF.

This chain connects TRBV6-2 or TRBV6-3 to TRBJ1-4; D is possibly TRBD1 (6 bases). V was pared by 4 bases and J by 0 bases, with 12 bases between. The V gene's germline CDR1 is MNHEY and CDR2 SVGEGT. The CDR3 consists of 16 residues. The CDR3 loop is CASSSGGRPTNEKLFF. The CDR3 DNA reads as TGTGCCAGCAGTTCCGGGGGGCGCCCAACTAATGAAAAACTGTTTTTT.

The chain joins TRBV19 to TRBJ2-1; perhaps TRBD2 as D (6 bases). CDR1 and CDR2 (germline): LNHDA, SQIVND (reference sequence). The CDR3 consists of 14 residues. V lost 6 bases and J lost 3, with 12 bases in between. The CDR3 sequence is CASRRAGNYNEQFF. CDR3 nucleotides: TGTGCCAGTAGGCGAGCGGGTAACTACAATGAGCAGTTCTTC.

The rearrangement joins TRBV6-6 to TRBJ2-3; 7 nucleotides agree with TRBD1. The CDR3 is 16 residues long. The junction had 7 bases not matched to a gene; V was cut back by 2 bases and J by 2 bases. Germline V gives CDR1 MNHNY, CDR2 SVGAGI (reference sequence). The CDR3 DNA reads TGTGCCAGCAGTTACCCACAGGGGCCCTCCACAGATACGCAGTATTTT. This gives the protein CASSYPQGPSTDTQYF.

CDR3 sequence reads: CASSYRQGPNQPQHF. DNA of the CDR3: TGTGCCAGCAGTTACCGGCAGGGCCCGAATCAGCCCCAGCATTTT. V gene TRBV6-2 or TRBV6-3 combines with J gene TRBJ1-5, with D perhaps matching TRBD1 (5 bases). This CDR3 spans 15 amino acids. Germline V gene sequence: CDR1 MNHEY, CDR2 SVGEGT. The V and J ends lost 2 bases and 4 bases respectively, with 12 bases between them.